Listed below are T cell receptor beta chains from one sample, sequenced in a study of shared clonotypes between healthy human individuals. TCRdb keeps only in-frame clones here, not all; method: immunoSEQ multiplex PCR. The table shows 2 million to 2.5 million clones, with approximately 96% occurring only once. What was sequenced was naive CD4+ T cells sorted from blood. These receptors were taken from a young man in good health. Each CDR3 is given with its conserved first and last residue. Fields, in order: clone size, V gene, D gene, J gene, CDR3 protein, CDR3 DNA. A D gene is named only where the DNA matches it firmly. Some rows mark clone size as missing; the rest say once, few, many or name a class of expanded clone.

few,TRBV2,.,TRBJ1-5,CASSKTNQPQHF,TGTGCCAGCAGCAAGACTAATCAGCCCCAGCATTTT
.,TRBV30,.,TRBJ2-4,CAWSVLRGAKNIQYF,TGTGCCTGGAGTGTACTAAGGGGAGCCAAAAACATTCAGTACTTC
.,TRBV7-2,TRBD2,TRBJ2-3,CASSSLAGVGTQYF,TGTGCCAGCAGCTCTCTAGCGGGAGTCGGTACGCAGTATTTT
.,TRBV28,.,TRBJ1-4,CASSFDRVSAEKLFF,TGTGCCAGCAGTTTCGATCGGGTATCGGCTGAAAAACTGTTTTTT
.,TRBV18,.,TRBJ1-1,CASSPSLSDHRAFF,TGTGCCAGCTCACCATCCTTGAGCGACCATCGGGCTTTCTTT
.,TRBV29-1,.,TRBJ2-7,CSVEENREQYF,TGCAGCGTTGAAGAGAACCGAGAGCAGTACTTC
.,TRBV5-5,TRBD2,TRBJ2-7,CASSISGGAYEQYF,TGTGCCAGCAGCATTAGCGGGGGGGCCTACGAGCAGTACTTC
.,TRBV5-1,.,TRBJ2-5,CASSSGVEETQYF,TGCGCCAGCAGCTCGGGGGTTGAGGAGACCCAGTACTTC
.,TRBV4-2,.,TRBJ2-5,CASSQGGAQETQYF,TGTGCCAGCAGCCAAGGCGGAGCCCAAGAGACCCAGTACTTC
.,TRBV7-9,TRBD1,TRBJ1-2,CASSATGDGYGYTF,TGTGCCAGCAGCGCTACAGGGGACGGCTATGGCTACACCTTC
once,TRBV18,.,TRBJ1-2,CASSPWGDGYTF,TGTGCCAGCTCACCATGGGGGGATGGCTACACCTTC
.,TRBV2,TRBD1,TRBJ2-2,CASTSGQITGELFF,TGTGCCAGCACCTCGGGACAGATCACCGGGGAGCTGTTTTTT
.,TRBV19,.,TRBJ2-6,CASSPGTSRFSGANVLTF,TGTGCCAGTAGTCCCGGGACGTCCCGATTCTCTGGGGCCAACGTCCTGACTTTC
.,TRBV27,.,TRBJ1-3,CASSLGGAGNTIYF,TGTGCCAGCAGTTTGGGAGGGGCTGGAAACACCATATATTTT
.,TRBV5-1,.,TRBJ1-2,CASSLEVGWGYGYTF,TGCGCCAGCAGCTTGGAAGTGGGTTGGGGCTATGGCTACACCTTC
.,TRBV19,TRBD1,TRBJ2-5,CATRTGGIWGTQYF,TGTGCCACCCGGACAGGGGGCATCTGGGGGACCCAGTACTTC
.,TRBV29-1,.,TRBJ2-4,CSVVGRELAKNIQYF,TGCAGCGTTGTCGGGCGGGAACTAGCCAAAAACATTCAGTACTTC
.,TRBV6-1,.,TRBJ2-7,CASSELGRGREQYF,TGTGCCAGCAGTGAATTGGGCAGGGGAAGGGAGCAGTACTTC
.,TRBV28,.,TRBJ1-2,CASSFWGEGYGYTF,TGTGCCAGCAGTTTTTGGGGGGAGGGCTATGGCTACACCTTC
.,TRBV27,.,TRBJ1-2,CASSLKADTRDGYTF,TGTGCCAGCAGTTTAAAGGCAGATACTAGAGATGGCTACACCTTC
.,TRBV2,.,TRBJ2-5,CASTRGLAGETQYF,TGTGCCAGCACCAGGGGTTTGGCTGGAGAGACCCAGTACTTC
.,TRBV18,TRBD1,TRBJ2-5,CASSPETGAETQYF,TGTGCCAGCTCACCCGAGACAGGGGCCGAGACCCAGTACTTC
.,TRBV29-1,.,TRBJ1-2,CSVDSQGGGYTF,TGCAGCGTTGACAGTCAGGGAGGGGGCTACACCTTC
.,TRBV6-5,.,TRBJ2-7,CASSYSNLRSSYEQYF,TGTGCCAGCAGTTACTCGAATTTGCGGAGCTCCTACGAGCAGTACTTC
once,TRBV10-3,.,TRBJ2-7,CAISESGVPGSYEQYF,TGTGCCATCAGTGAGTCTGGTGTACCGGGCTCCTACGAGCAGTACTTC
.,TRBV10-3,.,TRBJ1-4,CAISDRAGSEKLFF,TGTGCCATCAGTGATCGGGCGGGAAGTGAAAAACTGTTTTTT
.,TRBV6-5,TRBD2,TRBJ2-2,CASSSLAGGPTGELFF,TGTGCCAGCAGTTCCCTTGCGGGAGGGCCCACCGGGGAGCTGTTTTTT
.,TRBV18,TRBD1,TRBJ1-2,CASSPDRGDYGYTF,TGTGCCAGCTCGCCTGACAGGGGGGACTATGGCTACACCTTC
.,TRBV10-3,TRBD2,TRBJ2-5,CAISESGGEETQYF,TGTGCCATCAGTGAGTCGGGAGGGGAAGAGACCCAGTACTTC
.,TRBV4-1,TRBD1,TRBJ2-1,CASSQDLLRDRVYNEQFF,TGCGCCAGCAGCCAAGATCTCCTCCGGGACAGGGTCTACAATGAGCAGTTCTTC
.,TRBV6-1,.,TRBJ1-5,CASTPGGLNQPQHF,TGTGCCAGCACCCCGGGGGGTCTAAATCAGCCCCAGCATTTT
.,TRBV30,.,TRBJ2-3,CAWSSPRLASTDTQYF,TGTGCCTGGAGTTCCCCCCGACTGGCAAGCACAGATACGCAGTATTTT
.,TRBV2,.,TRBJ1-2,CASSDEGIYGYTF,TGTGCCAGCAGTGACGAGGGAATTTATGGCTACACCTTC
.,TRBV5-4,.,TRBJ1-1,CASSLGGVDTEAFF,TGTGCCAGCAGCTTGGGCGGAGTAGACACTGAAGCTTTCTTT
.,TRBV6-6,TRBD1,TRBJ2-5,CASSGGQGGETQYF,TGTGCCAGCAGTGGCGGACAGGGTGGGGAGACCCAGTACTTC